The clone carrying this TCR beta chain was seen at least ten times. Its antigen is unknown. This sample is part of a study of T-cell reconstitution after alpha-beta-depleted transplantation in children. Study results and caveats: It was newly produced T cells that mostly accounted for T-cell counts and diversity one year after transplant. Expanded graft clones numbering several hundred reportedly gave rise to alpha-beta T cells about two months after transplant.

V was clipped by 1 base and J by 10 bases, with 17 bases between them. This CDR3 has 15 residues. Germline CDR1 and CDR2: LGHNA and YSLEER. Unique molecular identifiers tagged the TCRbeta library. TCRdb called the PCR reads again in MiXCR, with one record for every CDR3 protein. The table includes 450,000 to 600,000 distinct CDR3 sequences, more than 9% detected once. The sample was PBMCs, taken before TCRalphabeta/CD19-depleted stem cell transplant. The chain employs TRBV4-3 and TRBJ2-1, with D hard to call. The TCR originated in a child aged 2-15 years with inherited bone marrow failure, due to receive a stem cell transplant. The CDR3, as DNA: TGCGCCAGCAGCCAAGTTGTTAACTCTCGCGGAGAGCAGTTCTTC. Its translation: CASSQVVNSRGEQFF.